The 8 T cell receptor beta chains below were found in one sample sequenced in a study of T-cell reconstitution after alpha-beta-depleted transplantation in children. A TCRbeta library incorporating unique molecular identifiers was prepared. TCRdb used MiXCR to reprocess the PCR reads, holding one entry per CDR3 protein. Here the sample spans about 250,000 distinct CDR3 sequences, roughly a quarter being singletons. The sample was PBMCs, mostly from graft donor cells, taken 360 days after TCRalphabeta/CD19-depleted stem cell transplant. Receptors originate from a female patient aged 2-9 years who had a stem cell transplant for congenital amegakaryocytic thrombocytopenia, so the T cells may come from the graft donor.

This clonotype was counted between two and nine times. The chain joins TRBV29-1 to TRBJ2-7; 9 positions agree with TRBD2. Trimming cost V 5 bases and J 2 bases; bases outside gene matches: 4. The germline V gene encodes CDR1 SQVTM and CDR2 ANQGSEA. This CDR3 has 13 amino acids. This CDR3 reads CSVRTSEAYEQYF. CDR3 nucleotides: TGCAGCGTTAGGACTAGCGAAGCCTACGAGCAGTACTTC.

This clonotype was recorded many times. The V gene is TRBV24-1, the J gene TRBJ1-6, with D possibly being TRBD1 (6 bases). Germline V gene sequence: CDR1 KGHDR, CDR2 SFDVKD. This CDR3 has 18 residues. The V and J ends lost 10 bases and 0 bases respectively, with 21 bases between them. CDR3 bases: TGTGCCACTTCTCACCCCGGACAGAAAAGCTCCTATAATTCACCCCTCCACTTT. It specifies CATSHPGQKSSYNSPLHF.

This clonotype was seen more than once but under ten times. This chain connects TRBV2 to TRBJ2-5; possibly TRBD1 for D (5 bases). The V and J ends lost 4 bases and 4 bases respectively, with 10 bases between them. Germline-derived CDR1 and CDR2 are SNHLY and FYNNEI. This CDR3 has 13 amino acids. CDR3 DNA sequence: TGTGCCAGCAGTGGCAGGGTAGGAGAGACCCAGTACTTC. This gives the protein CASSGRVGETQYF.

The chain joins TRBV7-7 to TRBJ2-5, with D tentatively TRBD2 (6 bases). The V end lost 5 bases, the J end lost 2 bases, and 18 bases lay between the germline ends. Germline V gene sequence: CDR1 SSHAT, CDR2 FNYEAQ (reference sequence). CDR3 length: 16 residues. CDR3 protein: CASSMYGGLPQETQYF. DNA for the CDR3: TGTGCCAGCAGCATGTACGGAGGGCTACCTCAAGAGACCCAGTACTTC.

In this sample, this clonotype turned up a few times. The chain uses TRBV6-1 and TRBJ2-4; D not certain. This CDR3 is built from 14 residues. V lost 5 bases, J lost 8 bases, and 16 bases lay in between. Germline CDR1 MNHNS, CDR2 SASEGT. This CDR3 reads CASSPPSLEDIQYF. For the CDR3, the DNA is TGTGCCAGCAGTCCACCCTCTCTTGAGGACATTCAGTACTTC.

This clonotype occurred a few times. The chain recombines TRBV4-1 with TRBJ2-1; D might be TRBD2 (7 bases). V was pared by 3 bases and J by 14 bases, with 23 bases between. There are 15 residues in the CDR3. The germline V gene encodes CDR1 MGHRA and CDR2 YSYEKL. CDR3 protein: CASSHAIKRGGREFF. CDR3 nucleotide sequence: TGCGCCAGCAGCCATGCGATCAAAAGGGGGGGTAGGGAGTTCTTC.

The chain employs TRBV28 and TRBJ2-4, with 12 bases matching TRBD2. The trim removed 5 bases at V and 6 bases at J, leaving 5 bases unmatched. CDR3 size: 15 residues. CDR1 is MDHEN and CDR2 is SYDVKM in the germline V gene. The chain's CDR3 is CASSALTSGGNIQYF. For the CDR3, the DNA is TGTGCCAGCAGTGCACTGACTAGCGGGGGAAACATTCAGTACTTC.

This clonotype occurred a few times. V and J are TRBV7-9 and TRBJ2-7; D possibly corresponds to TRBD1 (7 bases). The V end was cut by 5 bases, the J end by 3 bases, with 11 bases between. CDR3 size: 13 residues. The germline V gene has CDR1 SEHNR and CDR2 FQNEAQ (reference sequence). CDR3 coding DNA: TGTGCCAGCAGCCGCGGGGACAGCTACGAGCAGTACTTC. Its translation: CASSRGDSYEQYF.